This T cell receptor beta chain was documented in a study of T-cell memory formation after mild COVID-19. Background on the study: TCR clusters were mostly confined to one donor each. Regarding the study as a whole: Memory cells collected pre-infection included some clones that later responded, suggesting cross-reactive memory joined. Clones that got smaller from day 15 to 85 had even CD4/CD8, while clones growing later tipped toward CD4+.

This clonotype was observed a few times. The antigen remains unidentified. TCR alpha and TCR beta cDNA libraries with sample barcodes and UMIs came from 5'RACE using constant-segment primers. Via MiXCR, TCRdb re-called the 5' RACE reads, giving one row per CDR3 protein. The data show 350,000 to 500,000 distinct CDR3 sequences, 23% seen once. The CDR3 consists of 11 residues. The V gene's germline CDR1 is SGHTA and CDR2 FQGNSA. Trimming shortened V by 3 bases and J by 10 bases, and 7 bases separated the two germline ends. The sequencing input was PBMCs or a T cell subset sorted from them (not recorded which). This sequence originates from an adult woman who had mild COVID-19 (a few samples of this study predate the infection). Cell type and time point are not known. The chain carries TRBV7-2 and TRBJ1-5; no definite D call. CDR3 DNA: TGTGCCAGCAGCTTTGATGGACCCCAGCATTTT. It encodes CASSFDGPQHF.